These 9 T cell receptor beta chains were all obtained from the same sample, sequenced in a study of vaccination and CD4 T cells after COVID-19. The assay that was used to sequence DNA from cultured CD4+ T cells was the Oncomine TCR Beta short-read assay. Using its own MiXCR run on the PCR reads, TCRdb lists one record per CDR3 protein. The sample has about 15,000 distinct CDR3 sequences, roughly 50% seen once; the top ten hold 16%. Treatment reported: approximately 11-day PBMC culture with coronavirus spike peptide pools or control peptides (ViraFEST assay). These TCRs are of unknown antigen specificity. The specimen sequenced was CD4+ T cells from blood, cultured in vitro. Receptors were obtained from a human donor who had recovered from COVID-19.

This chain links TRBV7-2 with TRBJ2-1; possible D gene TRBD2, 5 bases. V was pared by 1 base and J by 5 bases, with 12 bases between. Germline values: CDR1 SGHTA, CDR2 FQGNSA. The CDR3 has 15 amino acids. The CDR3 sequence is CASSLGLAWDNEQFF. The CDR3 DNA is TGTGCCAGCAGCTTAGGGCTAGCCTGGGACAATGAGCAGTTCTTC.

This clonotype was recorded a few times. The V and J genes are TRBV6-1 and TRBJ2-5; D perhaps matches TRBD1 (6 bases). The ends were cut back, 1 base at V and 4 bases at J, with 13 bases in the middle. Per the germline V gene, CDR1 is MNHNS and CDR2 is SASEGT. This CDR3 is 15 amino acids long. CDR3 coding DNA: TGTGCCAGCAGTGAAGGGGTGCCCAGGGGAGAGACCCAGTACTTC. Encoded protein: CASSEGVPRGETQYF.

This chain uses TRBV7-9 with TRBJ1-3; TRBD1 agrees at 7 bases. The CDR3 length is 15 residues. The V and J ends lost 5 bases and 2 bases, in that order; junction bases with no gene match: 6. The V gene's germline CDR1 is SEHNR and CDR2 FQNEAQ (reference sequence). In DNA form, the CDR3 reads TGTGCCAGCAGCACGCGGGACAGCCCTGGAAACACCATATATTTT. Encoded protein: CASSTRDSPGNTIYF.

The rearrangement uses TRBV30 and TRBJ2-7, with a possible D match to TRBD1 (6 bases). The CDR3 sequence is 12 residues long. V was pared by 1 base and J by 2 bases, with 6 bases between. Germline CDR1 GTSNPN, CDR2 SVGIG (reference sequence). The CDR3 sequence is CAWSEGAYEQYF. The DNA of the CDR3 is TGTGCCTGGAGTGAGGGGGCCTACGAGCAGTACTTC.

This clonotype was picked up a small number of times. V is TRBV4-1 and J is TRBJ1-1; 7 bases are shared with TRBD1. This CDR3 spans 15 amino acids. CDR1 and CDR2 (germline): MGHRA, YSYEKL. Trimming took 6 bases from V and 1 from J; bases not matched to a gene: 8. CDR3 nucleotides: TGCGCCAGCAGGGACAGACAGGGAGGGAACACTGAAGCTTTCTTT. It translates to CASRDRQGGNTEAFF.

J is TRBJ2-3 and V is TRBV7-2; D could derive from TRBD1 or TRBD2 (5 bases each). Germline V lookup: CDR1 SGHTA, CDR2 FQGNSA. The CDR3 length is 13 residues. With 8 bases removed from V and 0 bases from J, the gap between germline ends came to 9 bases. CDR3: CASGWDSTDTQYF. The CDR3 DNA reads TGTGCCAGCGGGTGGGACAGCACAGATACGCAGTATTTT.

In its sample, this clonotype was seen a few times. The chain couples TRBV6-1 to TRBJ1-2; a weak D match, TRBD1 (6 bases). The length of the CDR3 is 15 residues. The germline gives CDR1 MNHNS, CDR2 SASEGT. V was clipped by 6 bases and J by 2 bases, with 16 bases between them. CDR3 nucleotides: TGTGCCAGCAGACGAGACAGGAACCAAAACTATGGCTACACCTTC. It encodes CASRRDRNQNYGYTF.

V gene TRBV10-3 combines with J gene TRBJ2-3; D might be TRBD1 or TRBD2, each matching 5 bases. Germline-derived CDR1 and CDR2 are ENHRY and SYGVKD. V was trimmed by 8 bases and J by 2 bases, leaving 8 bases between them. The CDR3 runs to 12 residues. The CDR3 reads CAIRDLTDTQYF. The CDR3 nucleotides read TGTGCCATCCGGGACCTCACAGATACGCAGTATTTT.

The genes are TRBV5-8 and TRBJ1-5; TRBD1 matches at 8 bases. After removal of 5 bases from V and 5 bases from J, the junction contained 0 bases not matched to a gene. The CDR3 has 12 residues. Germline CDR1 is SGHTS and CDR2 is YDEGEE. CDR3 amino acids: CASRGQDQPQHF. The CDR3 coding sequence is TGTGCCAGCAGGGGACAGGATCAGCCCCAGCATTTT. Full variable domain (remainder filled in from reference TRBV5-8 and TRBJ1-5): EAGVTQSPTHLIKTRGQQATLRCSPISGHTSVYWYQQALGLGLQFLLWYDEGEERNRGNFPPRFSGRQFPNYSSELNVNALELEDSALYLCASRGQDQPQHFGDGTRLSIL.